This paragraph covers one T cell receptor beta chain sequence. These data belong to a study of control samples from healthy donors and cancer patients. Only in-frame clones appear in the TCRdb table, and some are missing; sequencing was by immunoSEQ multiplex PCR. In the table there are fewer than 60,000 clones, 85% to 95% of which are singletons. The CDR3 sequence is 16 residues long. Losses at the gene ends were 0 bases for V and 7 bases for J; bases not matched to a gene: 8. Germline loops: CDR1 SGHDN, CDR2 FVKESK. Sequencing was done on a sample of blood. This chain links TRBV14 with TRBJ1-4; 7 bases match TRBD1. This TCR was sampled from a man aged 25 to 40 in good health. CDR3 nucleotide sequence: TGTGCCAGCAGCCAAGATCTTAGCACAGGGGTTGAAAAACTGTTTTTT. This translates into CASSQDLSTGVEKLFF.